Presented here are 9 T cell receptor beta chains from one specimen sequenced in a study of glioma-infiltrating T cells after dendritic cell vaccination. Sequencing used immunoSEQ multiplex PCR; TCRdb keeps in-frame clones, though not all of them. The top ten clones hold around 14% of a sample with roughly 83,000 clones, 65% to 90% of them seen once. This specimen was blood, taken before dendritic cell vaccination. The receptors were sampled from a human donor with glioblastoma.

The rearrangement links TRBV7-9 to TRBJ1-1; D possibly corresponds to TRBD1 (6 bases). The CDR3 is made up of 16 amino acids. V was clipped by 1 base and J by 8 bases, with 20 bases between them. Germline V gives CDR1 SEHNR, CDR2 FQNEAQ (reference sequence). For the CDR3, the DNA is TGTGCCAGCAGCTTAGTTAGGACCGGGACATCGGGGGAAGCTTTCTTT. This translates into CASSLVRTGTSGEAFF.

The V and J genes are TRBV6-5 and TRBJ2-3; possible D gene TRBD2, 6 bases. Germline V gives CDR1 MNHEY, CDR2 SVGAGI. Trimming removed 10 bases from V and 0 bases from J, with 17 bases in between. The CDR3 is 15 amino acids. CDR3 protein: CATLGSGLSTDTQYF. The CDR3 DNA follows: TGTGCCACCCTAGGATCGGGACTTAGCACAGATACGCAGTATTTT.

This rearrangement joins TRBV7-6 to TRBJ2-2; TRBD2 agrees at 9 bases. The germline V gene encodes CDR1 SGHVS and CDR2 FNYEAQ. The CDR3 is 16 residues long. J lost 2 bases, V lost 11 bases, and 12 bases had no gene match. CDR3 coding DNA: TGTGCCTCCGGGGGGGTAGCGGGAGCAAACACCGGGGAGCTGTTTTTT. It encodes CASGGVAGANTGELFF.

This clone was seen only a few times. This chain connects TRBV7-9 to TRBJ2-7; 7 nucleotides align to TRBD1. This CDR3 spans 15 amino acids. Germline CDR1 is SEHNR and CDR2 is FQNEAQ (reference sequence). Unmatched junction bases numbered 12, after V lost 5 bases and J lost 5 bases. CDR3 nucleotide sequence: TGTGCCAGCAGCCTAGACAGGGCATCGGAGAACGAGCAGTACTTC. Amino acid sequence: CASSLDRASENEQYF.

The V call is TRBV9, the J call TRBJ1-2, with TRBD1 identical over 7 bases. With 4 bases clipped from V and 6 bases from J, the junction kept 6 bases outside the gene matches. Germline CDR1 and CDR2: SGDLS and YYNGEE. The CDR3 is made up of 13 amino acids. For the CDR3, the DNA is TGTGCCAGCAGCTCAGGGGGGTTAGATGGCTACACCTTC. It translates to CASSSGGLDGYTF.

By sample fraction, this clone is medium-sized. The chain combines TRBV2 with TRBJ2-4, with no clear D. The ends were cut back, 1 base at V and 0 bases at J, with 10 bases in the middle. CDR1 is SNHLY, CDR2 FYNNEI, per germline. The CDR3 has 16 amino acids. The DNA for the CDR3 is TGTGCCAGCAGTGAAGACGGTAGTCTAGCCAAAAACATTCAGTACTTC. It codes for CASSEDGSLAKNIQYF.

V usage is TRBV9 and J usage is TRBJ1-5, with TRBD1 matching 7 bases. The CDR3 extends over 17 amino acids. Germline lookup yields CDR1 SGDLS and CDR2 YYNGEE. After removal of 3 bases from V and 0 bases from J, the junction contained 9 bases not matched to a gene. The CDR3 DNA is TGTGCCAGCAGCGAAAACGACAGGGCGACTAGCAATCAGCCCCAGCATTTT. It codes for CASSENDRATSNQPQHF.

The rearrangement uses TRBV11-2 and TRBJ2-7; 7 bases are a match to TRBD1. CDR1 SGHAT and CDR2 FQNNGV come from the germline V gene. The CDR3 sequence is 13 residues long. The junction had 10 bases not matched to a gene; V was cut back by 5 bases and J by 9 bases. DNA of the CDR3: TGTGCCAGCAGCCTCCGGACAGGCGCTGGGCAGTACTTC. Translation gives CASSLRTGAGQYF.

CDR3 DNA sequence: TGTGCCAGCAGTTTATGGGGGGCGAGGAACACCATATATTTT. Encoded protein: CASSLWGARNTIYF. The chain couples TRBV28 to TRBJ1-3; tentative D call: TRBD1 (6 bases). V dropped 0 bases and J dropped 7 bases, with 10 bases sitting between them. The CDR3 extends over 14 amino acids. CDR1 and CDR2 from the germline V gene are MDHEN and SYDVKM.